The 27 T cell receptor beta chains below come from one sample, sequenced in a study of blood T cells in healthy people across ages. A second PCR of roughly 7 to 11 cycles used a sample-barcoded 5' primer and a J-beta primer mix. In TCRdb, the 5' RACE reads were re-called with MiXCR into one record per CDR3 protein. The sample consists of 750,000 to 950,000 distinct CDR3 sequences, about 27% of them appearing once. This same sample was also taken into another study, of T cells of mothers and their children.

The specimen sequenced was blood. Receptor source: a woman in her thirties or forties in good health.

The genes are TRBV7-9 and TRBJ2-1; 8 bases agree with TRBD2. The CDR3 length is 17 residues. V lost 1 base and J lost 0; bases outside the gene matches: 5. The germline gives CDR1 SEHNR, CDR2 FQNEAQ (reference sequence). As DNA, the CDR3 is TGTGCCAGCAGCTTAGAAGGTAGCGGGGACTCCTACAATGAGCAGTTCTTC. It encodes CASSLEGSGDSYNEQFF.

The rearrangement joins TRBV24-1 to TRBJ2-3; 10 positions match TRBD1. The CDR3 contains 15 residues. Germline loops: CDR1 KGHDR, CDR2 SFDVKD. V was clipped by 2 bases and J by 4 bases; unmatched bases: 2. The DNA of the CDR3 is TGTGCCACCAGTGATTATGGGACAGGGGCAGATACGCAGTATTTT. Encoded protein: CATSDYGTGADTQYF.

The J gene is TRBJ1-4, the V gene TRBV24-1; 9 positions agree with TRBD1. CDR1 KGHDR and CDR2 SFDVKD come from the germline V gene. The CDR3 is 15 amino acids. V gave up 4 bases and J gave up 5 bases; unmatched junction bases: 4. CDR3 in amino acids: CATSEKGTGNEKLFF. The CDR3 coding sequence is TGTGCCACCAGTGAGAAAGGGACAGGGAATGAAAAACTGTTTTTT.

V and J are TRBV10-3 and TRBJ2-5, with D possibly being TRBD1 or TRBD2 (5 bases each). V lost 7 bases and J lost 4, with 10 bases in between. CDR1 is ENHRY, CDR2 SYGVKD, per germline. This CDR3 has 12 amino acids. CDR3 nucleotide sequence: TGTGCCATCAAGGGGACGGCAGAGACCCAGTACTTC. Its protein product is CAIKGTAETQYF.

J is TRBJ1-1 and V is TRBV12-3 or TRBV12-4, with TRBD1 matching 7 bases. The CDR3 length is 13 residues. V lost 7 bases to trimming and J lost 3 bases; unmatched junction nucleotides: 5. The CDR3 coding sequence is TGTGCCAGCATTAAGGGGGCTGACACTGAAGCTTTCTTT. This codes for CASIKGADTEAFF.

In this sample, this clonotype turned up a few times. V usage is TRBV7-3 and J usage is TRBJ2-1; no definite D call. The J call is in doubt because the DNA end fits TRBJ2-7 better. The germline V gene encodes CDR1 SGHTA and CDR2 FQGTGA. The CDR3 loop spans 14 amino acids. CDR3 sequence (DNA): TGTGCCAGCAGCCAGGACCCCGCCTACAATGAGCAGTACTTC. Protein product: CASSQDPAYNEQYF.

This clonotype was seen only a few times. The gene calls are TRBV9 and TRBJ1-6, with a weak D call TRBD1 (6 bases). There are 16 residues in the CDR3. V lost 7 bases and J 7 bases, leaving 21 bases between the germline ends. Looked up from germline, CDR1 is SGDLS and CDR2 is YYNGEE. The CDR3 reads CASAVGGSPQNSPLHF. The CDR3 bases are TGTGCCAGCGCCGTAGGGGGGTCCCCCCAAAATTCACCCCTCCACTTT.

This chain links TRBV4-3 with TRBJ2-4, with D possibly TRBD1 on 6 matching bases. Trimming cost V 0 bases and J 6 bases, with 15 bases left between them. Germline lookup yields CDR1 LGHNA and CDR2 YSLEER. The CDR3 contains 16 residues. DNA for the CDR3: TGCGCCAGCAGCCAAGAAGCGGCCCGAGGGGGAAACATTCAGTACTTC. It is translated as CASSQEAARGGNIQYF.

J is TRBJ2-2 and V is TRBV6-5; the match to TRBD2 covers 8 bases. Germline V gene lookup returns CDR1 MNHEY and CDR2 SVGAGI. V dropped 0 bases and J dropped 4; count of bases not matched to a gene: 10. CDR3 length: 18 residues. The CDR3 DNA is TGTGCCAGCAGTTACTCGGGCGGGGGGCCACCTAGCACCGGGGAGCTGTTTTTT. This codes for CASSYSGGGPPSTGELFF.

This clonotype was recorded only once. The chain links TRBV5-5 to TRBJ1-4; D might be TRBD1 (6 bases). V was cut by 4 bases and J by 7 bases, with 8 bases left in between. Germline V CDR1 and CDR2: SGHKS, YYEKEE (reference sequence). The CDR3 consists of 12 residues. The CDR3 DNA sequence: TGTGCCAGCAGCGGGGACACTGAAAAACTGTTTTTT. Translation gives CASSGDTEKLFF. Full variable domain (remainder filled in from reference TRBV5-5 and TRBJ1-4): DAGVTQSPTHLIKTRGQQVTLRCSPISGHKSVSWYQQVLGQGPQFIFQYYEKEERGRGNFPDRFSARQFPNYSSELNVNALLLGDSALYLCASSGDTEKLFFGSGTQLSVL.

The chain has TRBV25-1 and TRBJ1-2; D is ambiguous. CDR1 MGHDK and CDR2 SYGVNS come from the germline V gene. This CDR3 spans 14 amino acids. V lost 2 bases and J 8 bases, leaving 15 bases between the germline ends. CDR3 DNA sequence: TGTGCCAGCAGTGAAAGAGGTGAGGACTGGGGCTACACCTTC. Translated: CASSERGEDWGYTF.

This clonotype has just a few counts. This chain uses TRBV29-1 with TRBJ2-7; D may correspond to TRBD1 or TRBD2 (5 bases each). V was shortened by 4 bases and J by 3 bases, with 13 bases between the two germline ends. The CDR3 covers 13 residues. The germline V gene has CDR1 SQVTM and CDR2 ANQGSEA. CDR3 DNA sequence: TGCAGCGTTGCCCGGGGCATAGGCTACGAGCAGTACTTC. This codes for CSVARGIGYEQYF.

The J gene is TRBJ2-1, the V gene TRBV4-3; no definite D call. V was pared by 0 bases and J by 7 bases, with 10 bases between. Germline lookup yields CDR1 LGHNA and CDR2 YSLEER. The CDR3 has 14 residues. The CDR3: CASSQDFGENEQFF. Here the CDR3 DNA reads TGCGCCAGCAGCCAAGATTTTGGCGAAAATGAGCAGTTCTTC.

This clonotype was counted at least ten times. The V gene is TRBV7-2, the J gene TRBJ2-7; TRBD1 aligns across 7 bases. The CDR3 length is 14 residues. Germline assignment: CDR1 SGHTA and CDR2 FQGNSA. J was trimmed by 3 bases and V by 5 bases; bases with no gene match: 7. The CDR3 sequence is CASSNRQGSYEQYF. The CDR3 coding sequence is TGTGCCAGCAGCAATCGACAGGGCAGCTACGAGCAGTACTTC.

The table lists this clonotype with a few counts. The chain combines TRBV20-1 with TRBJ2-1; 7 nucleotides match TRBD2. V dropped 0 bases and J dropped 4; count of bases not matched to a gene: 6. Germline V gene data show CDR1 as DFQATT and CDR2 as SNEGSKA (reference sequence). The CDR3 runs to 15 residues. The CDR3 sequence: CSARDRASGYNEQFF. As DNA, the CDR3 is TGCAGTGCTAGAGATAGGGCTAGCGGATACAATGAGCAGTTCTTC.

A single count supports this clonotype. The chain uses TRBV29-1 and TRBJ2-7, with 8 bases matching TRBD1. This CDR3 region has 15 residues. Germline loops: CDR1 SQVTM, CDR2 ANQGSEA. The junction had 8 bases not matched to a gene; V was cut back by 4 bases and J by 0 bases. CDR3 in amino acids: CSVGGPGQASYEQYF. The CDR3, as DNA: TGCAGCGTTGGGGGTCCGGGACAGGCCTCCTACGAGCAGTACTTC.

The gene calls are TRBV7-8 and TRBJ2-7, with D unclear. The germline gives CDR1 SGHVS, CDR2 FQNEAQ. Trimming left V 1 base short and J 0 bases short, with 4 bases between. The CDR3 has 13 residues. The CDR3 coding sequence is TGTGCCAGCAGCTTAGTGTTCTCCTACGAGCAGTACTTC. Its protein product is CASSLVFSYEQYF. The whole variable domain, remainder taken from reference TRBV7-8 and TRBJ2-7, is GAGVSQSPRYKVAKRGQDVALRCDPISGHVSLFWYQQALGQGPEFLTYFQNEAQLDKSGLPSDRFFAERPEGSVSTLKIQRTQQEDSAVYLCASSLVFSYEQYFGPGTRLTVT.

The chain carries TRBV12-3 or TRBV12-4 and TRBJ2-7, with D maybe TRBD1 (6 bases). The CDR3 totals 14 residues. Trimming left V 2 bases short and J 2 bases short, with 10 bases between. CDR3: CASSLTGPTYEQYF. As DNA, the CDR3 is TGTGCCAGCAGTTTAACAGGGCCTACCTACGAGCAGTACTTC.

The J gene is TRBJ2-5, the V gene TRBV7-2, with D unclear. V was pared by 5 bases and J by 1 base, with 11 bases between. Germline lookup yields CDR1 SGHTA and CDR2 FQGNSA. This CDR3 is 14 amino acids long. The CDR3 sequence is CASSPVLTQETQYF. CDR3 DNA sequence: TGTGCCAGCAGCCCCGTGTTGACCCAAGAGACCCAGTACTTC.

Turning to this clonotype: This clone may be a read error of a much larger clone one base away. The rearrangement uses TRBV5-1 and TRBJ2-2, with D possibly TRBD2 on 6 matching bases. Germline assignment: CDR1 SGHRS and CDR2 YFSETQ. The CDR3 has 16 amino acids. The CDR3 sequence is CASSFTGVAIGGELSF. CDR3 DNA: TGCGCCAGCAGCTTTACGGGGGTGGCCATCGGCGGGGAGCTGTCTTTT.

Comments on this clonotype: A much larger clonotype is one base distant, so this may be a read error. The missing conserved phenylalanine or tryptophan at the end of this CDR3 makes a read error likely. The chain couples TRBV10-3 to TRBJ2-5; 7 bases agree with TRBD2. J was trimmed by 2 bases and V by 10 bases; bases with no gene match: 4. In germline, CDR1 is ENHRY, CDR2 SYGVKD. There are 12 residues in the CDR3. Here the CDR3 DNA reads TGTGCCACCCAGGGACTACAAGAGACCCAGTACGTC. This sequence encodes CATQGLQETQYV.

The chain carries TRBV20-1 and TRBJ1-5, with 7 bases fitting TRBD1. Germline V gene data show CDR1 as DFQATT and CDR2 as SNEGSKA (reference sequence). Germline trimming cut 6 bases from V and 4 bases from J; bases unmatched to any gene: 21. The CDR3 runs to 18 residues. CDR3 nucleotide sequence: TGCAGTGCGGCTCCCCCCTTGGCAGGGACAGTAGGGAATCAGCCCCAGCATTTT. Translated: CSAAPPLAGTVGNQPQHF.

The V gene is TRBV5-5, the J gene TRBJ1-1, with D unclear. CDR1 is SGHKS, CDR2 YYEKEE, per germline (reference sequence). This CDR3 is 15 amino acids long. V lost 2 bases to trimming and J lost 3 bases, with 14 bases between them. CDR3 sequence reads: CASSFRSGVDTEAFF. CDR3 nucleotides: TGTGCCAGCAGCTTTAGGAGCGGGGTGGACACTGAAGCTTTCTTT.

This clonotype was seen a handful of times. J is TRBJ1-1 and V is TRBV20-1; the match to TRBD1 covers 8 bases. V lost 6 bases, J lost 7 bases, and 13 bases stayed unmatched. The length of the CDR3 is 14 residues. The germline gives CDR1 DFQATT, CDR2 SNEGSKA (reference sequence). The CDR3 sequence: CSANQGAGTDEAFF. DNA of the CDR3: TGCAGTGCCAACCAGGGGGCCGGGACAGATGAAGCTTTCTTT.

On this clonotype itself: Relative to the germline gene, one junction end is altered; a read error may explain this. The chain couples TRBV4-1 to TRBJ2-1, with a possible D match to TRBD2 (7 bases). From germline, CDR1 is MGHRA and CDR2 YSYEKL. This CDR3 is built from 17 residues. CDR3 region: CASSQDSGGGSYNGQFF. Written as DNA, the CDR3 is TGCGCCAGCAGCCAAGATTCTGGGGGGGGCTCCTACAATGGGCAGTTCTTC.

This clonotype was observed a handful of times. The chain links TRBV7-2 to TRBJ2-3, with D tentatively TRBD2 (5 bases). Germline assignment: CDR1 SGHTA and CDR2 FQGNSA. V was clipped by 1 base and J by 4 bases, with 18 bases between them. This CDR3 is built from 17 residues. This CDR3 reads CASSLVASSFISDTQYF. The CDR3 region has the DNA TGTGCCAGCAGCTTAGTTGCTAGCTCCTTCATTTCAGATACGCAGTATTTT.

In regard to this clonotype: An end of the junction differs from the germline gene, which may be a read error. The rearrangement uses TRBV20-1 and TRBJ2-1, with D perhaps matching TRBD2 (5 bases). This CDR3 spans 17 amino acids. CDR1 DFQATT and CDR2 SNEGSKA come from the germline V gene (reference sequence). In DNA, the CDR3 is TGCAGTGCTACCCTACTAGGCGGTGCCGTCTCCTACAGTGAGCAGTTCTTC. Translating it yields CSATLLGGAVSYSEQFF.